The 3 T cell receptor beta chains given below trace back to one sample, sequenced in a study of human T cells and chemical hapten exposure. TCRdb reprocessed the RACE reads with MiXCR, giving one entry per CDR3 protein. The data contain fewer than 300,000 distinct CDR3 sequences, approximately 7.5% of them seen just once; the ten biggest clones take up 1.2%. The time point here: pre-sensitization, week 0. The sample's treatment: therapeutic diphenylcyclopropenone sensitization with weekly scalp DPC. Here the sequenced sample was whole blood, taken in connection with sensitization to the hapten diphenylcyclopropenone (DPC). These receptors were taken from a man between 18 and 29 years old with alopecia areata. Some clones in this sample may be carry-over from other donors' samples.

This clonotype was seen many times. This chain joins TRBV7-9 and TRBJ2-3; TRBD1 aligns across 10 bases. This CDR3 has 17 amino acids. The ends lost 5 bases at V and 1 base at J; junction bases unmatched: 9. CDR1 is SEHNR and CDR2 is FQNEAQ in the germline V gene (reference sequence). The CDR3 sequence is CASSRGDRGPGTDTQYF. The CDR3 DNA reads as TGTGCCAGCAGCCGGGGGGACAGGGGACCTGGCACAGATACGCAGTATTTT.

This clonotype has only one observation. A read error may explain this, as a much larger clone is one base away. The missing conserved phenylalanine or tryptophan at the end of this CDR3 makes a read error likely. V usage is TRBV5-1 and J usage is TRBJ2-3; 9 positions agree with TRBD1. The V segment lost 2 bases and the J segment 3 bases; nucleotides outside the gene matches: 4. CDR3 size: 15 residues. Germline loops: CDR1 SGHRS, CDR2 YFSETQ. CDR3 residues: CASSFRGTGTDTQYL. The CDR3 nucleotides read TGCGCCAGCAGCTTTAGAGGGACAGGGACAGATACGCAGTATCTT.

Points on this clonotype: The junction departs from germline at one end; a sequencing error may be responsible. This sequence joins TRBV5-5 and TRBJ2-1, with 12 bases matching TRBD1. The CDR3 is made up of 15 amino acids. Germline values: CDR1 SGHKS, CDR2 YYEKEE (reference sequence). CDR3 region: CASSLFGTGGNEQLF. As DNA, the CDR3 is TGTGCCAGCAGCTTGTTCGGGACAGGGGGCAATGAGCAGCTCTTC.